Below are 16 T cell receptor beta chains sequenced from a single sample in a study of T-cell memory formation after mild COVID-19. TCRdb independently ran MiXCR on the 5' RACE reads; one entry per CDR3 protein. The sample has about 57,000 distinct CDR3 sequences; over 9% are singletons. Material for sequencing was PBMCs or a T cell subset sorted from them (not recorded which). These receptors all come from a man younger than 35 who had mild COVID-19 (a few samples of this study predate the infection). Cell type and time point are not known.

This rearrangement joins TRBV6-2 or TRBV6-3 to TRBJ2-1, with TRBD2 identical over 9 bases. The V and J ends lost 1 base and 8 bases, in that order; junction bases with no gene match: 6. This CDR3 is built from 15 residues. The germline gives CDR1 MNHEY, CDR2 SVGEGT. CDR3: CASSYYRRGGDEQFF. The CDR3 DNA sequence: TGTGCCAGCAGTTACTACCGGCGGGGGGGCGATGAGCAGTTCTTC.

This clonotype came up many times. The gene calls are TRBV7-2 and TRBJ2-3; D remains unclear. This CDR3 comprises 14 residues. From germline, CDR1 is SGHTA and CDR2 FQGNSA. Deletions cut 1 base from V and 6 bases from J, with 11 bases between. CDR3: CASSLGASADTQYF. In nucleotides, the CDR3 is TGTGCCAGCAGCTTAGGTGCGAGCGCGGATACGCAGTATTTT.

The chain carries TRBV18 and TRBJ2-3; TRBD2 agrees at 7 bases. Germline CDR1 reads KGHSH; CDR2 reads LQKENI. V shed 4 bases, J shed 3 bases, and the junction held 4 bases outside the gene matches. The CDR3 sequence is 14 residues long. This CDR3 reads CASSQSGNTDTQYF. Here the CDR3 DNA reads TGTGCCAGCTCACAGAGCGGGAATACAGATACGCAGTATTTT.

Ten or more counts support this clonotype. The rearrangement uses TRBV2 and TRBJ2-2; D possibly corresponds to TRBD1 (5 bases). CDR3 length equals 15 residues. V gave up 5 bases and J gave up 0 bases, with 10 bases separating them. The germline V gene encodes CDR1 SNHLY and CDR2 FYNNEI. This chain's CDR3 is CASSLTEANTGELFF. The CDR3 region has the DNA TGTGCCAGCAGTCTGACAGAAGCGAACACCGGGGAGCTGTTTTTT.

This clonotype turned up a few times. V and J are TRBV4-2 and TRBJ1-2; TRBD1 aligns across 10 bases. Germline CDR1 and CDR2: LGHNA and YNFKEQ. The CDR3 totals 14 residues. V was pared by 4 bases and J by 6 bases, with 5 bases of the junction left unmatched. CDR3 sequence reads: CASSRGQGHDGYTF. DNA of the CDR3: TGTGCCAGCAGCCGGGGACAGGGGCACGATGGCTACACCTTC.

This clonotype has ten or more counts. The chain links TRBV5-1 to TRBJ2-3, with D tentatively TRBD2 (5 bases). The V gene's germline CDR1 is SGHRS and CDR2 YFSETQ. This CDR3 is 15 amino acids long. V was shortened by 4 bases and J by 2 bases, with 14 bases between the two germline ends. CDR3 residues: CASSRGNLDTDTQYF. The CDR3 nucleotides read TGCGCCAGCAGCCGAGGGAACCTAGACACAGATACGCAGTATTTT. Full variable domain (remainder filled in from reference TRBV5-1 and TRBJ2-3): KAGVTQTPRYLIKTRGQQVTLSCSPISGHRSVSWYQQTPGQGLQFLFEYFSETQRNKGNFPGRFSGRQFSNSRSEMNVSTLELGDSALYLCASSRGNLDTDTQYFGPGTRLTVL.

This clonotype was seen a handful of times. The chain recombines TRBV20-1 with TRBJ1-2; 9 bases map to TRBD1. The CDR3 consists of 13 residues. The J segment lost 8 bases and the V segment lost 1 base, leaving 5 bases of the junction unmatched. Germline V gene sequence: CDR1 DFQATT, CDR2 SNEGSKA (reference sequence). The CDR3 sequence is CSARGTGDKGYTF. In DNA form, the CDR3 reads TGCAGTGCTAGAGGGACAGGGGATAAGGGCTACACCTTC.

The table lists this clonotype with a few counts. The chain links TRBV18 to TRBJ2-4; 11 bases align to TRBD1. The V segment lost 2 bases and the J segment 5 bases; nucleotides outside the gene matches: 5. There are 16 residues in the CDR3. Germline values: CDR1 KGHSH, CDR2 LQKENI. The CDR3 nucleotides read TGTGCCAGCTCACCAATCGGACAGGGGGCAGAAAACATTCAGTACTTC. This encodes CASSPIGQGAENIQYF.

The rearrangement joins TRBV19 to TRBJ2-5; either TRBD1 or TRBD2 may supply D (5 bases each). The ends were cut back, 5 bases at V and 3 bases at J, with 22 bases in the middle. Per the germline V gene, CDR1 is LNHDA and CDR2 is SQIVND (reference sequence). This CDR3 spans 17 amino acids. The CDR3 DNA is TGTGCCAGTAGTTCCGGGGACGTCGCGTTCGTTAAAGAGACCCAGTACTTC. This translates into CASSSGDVAFVKETQYF.

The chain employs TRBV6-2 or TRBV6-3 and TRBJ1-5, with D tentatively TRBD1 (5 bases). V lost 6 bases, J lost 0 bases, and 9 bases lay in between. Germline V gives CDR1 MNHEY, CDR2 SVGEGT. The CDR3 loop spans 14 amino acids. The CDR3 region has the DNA TGTGCCAGCAGAGCCGGGGCTAGCAATCAGCCCCAGCATTTT. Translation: CASRAGASNQPQHF.

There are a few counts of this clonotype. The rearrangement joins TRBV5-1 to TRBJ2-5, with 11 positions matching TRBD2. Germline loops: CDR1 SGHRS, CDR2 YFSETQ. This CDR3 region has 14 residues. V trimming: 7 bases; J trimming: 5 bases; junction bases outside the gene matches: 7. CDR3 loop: CASGGLAGTETQYF. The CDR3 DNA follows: TGCGCCAGCGGCGGACTAGCGGGTACCGAGACCCAGTACTTC.

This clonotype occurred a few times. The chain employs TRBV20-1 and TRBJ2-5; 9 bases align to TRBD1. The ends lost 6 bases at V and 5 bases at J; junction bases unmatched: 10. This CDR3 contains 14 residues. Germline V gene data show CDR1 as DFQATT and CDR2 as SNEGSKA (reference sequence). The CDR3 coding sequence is TGCAGTGCGAGAACAGGGGGCGCTAAGGAGACCCAGTACTTC. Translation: CSARTGGAKETQYF.

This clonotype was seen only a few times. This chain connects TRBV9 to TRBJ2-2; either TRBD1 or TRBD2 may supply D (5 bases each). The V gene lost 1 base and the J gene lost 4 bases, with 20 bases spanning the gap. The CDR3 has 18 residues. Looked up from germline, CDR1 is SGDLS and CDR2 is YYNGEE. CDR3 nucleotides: TGTGCCAGCAGCGTAAATCGGGGACCCGCCTTTGGCACCGGGGAGCTGTTTTTT. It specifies CASSVNRGPAFGTGELFF.

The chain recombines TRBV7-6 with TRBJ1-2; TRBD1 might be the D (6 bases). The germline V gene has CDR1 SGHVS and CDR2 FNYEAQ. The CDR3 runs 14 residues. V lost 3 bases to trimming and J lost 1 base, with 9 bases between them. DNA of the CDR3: TGTGCCAGCAGCTTGGGACACCTTAACTATGGCTACACCTTC. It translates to CASSLGHLNYGYTF.

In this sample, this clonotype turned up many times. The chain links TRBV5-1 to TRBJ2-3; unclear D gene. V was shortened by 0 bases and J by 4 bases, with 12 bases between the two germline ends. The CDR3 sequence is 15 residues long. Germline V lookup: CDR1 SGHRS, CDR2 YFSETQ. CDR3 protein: CASSLGLTAADTQYF. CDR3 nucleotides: TGCGCCAGCAGCTTGGGACTTACGGCGGCAGATACGCAGTATTTT.

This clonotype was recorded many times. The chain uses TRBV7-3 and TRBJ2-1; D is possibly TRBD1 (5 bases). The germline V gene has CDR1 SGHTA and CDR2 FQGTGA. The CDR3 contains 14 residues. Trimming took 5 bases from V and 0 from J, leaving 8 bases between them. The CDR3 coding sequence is TGTGCCAGCAGCCAGGGCGGCTCCTACAATGAGCAGTTCTTC. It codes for CASSQGGSYNEQFF.